The TCR beta chain described here comes from a study of CD8+CD57+ T cells in acquired aplastic anemia. Genomic DNA, the template, was used for profiling of the TCR beta VDJ and CDR3. TCRdb redid the calling of the reads with MiXCR, one entry per CDR3 protein. The sample holds 150,000 to 200,000 distinct CDR3 sequences, approximately 49% seen once. Per germline, CDR1 LGHNA and CDR2 YNFKEQ. The CDR3 totals 15 residues. V was trimmed by 1 base and J by 5 bases, leaving 11 bases between them. This clonotype has a count of ten or more. The source of this sequence is a human donor in good health. Source material: sorted CD4+, CD8+, or CD8+CD57+ T cells (not recorded which) from PBMCs. The chain carries TRBV4-2 and TRBJ2-2; D gene uncertain. The CDR3 DNA reads as TGTGCCAGCAGCCAAGCCTCATCGTGGACCGGGGAGCTGTTTTTT. It encodes CASSQASSWTGELFF.